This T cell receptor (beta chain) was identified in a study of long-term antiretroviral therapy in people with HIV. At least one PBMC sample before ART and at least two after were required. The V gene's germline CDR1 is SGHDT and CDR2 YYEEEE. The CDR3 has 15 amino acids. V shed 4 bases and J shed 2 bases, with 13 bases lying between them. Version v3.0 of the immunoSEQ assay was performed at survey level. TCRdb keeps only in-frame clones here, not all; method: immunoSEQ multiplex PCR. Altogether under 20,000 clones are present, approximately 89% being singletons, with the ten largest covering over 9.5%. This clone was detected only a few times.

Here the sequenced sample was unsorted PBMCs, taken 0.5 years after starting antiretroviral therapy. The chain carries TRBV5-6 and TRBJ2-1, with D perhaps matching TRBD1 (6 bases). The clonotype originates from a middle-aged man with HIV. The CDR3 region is CASSPPGATYNEQFF. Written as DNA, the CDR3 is TGTGCCAGCAGCCCCCCAGGGGCTACCTACAATGAGCAGTTCTTC.